This record concerns one T cell receptor beta chain sequence. The data originate from a study of pediatric ulcerative colitis. The survey-level immunoSEQ assay was used. Repertoires were generated with immunoSEQ multiplex PCR, while TCRdb's copy carries only in-frame clones and drops some. The data contain about 36,000 clones, less than 85% of them singletons. The receptor was derived from a girl aged 10 to 17 with moderate ulcerative colitis. Sequencing used blood.

The CDR3, as DNA: TGTGCCAGCAGACCCCGACAGGGGGCCTATGGCTACACCTTC. It specifies CASRPRQGAYGYTF. J is TRBJ1-2 and V is TRBV2; 10 nucleotides match TRBD1. The CDR3 sequence is 14 residues long. The J segment lost 4 bases and the V segment lost 6 bases, leaving 5 bases of the junction unmatched. From germline, CDR1 is SNHLY and CDR2 FYNNEI.